These 27 T cell receptor beta chains were sequenced from one sample in a study of type 1 regulatory T cells. Findings and caveats of the study: Compared with non-type 1 regulatory T cells, type 1 regulatory T cells showed a more restricted TCR repertoire.

Antigens for these TCRs are unknown. TCRdb reanalysed the reads using MiXCR and keeps one entry per CDR3 protein. The sample includes 60,000 to 75,000 distinct CDR3 sequences, less than 25% seen only once; the top ten take roughly 8.3%. Sequencing was carried out using cultured type 1 regulatory T (Tr1) cells, either the whole culture or a sorted fraction (not recorded which). These receptors were obtained from a human donor in good health.

This chain connects TRBV20-1 to TRBJ1-1, with 7 bases matching TRBD1. V was clipped by 8 bases and J by 1 base; unmatched bases: 4. CDR1 is DFQATT, CDR2 SNEGSKA, per germline (reference sequence). CDR3 size: 12 residues. The CDR3: CSTTGWNTEAFF. DNA for the CDR3: TGCAGTACGACAGGGTGGAACACTGAAGCTTTCTTT.

The J gene is TRBJ2-5, the V gene TRBV7-3; 11 bases agree with TRBD2. V shed 5 bases and J 5 bases; nucleotides not matched to a gene: 7. This CDR3 is built from 15 residues. Germline V gene data show CDR1 as SGHTA and CDR2 as FQGTGA. The CDR3 loop reads CASSIEGLAEETQYF. As DNA, the CDR3 is TGTGCCAGCAGCATCGAGGGACTAGCGGAGGAGACCCAGTACTTC. The whole variable domain, filled in from reference TRBV7-3 and TRBJ2-5, reads GAGVSQTPSNKVTEKGKYVELRCDPISGHTALYWYRQSLGQGPEFLIYFQGTGAADDSGLPNDRFFAVRPEGSVSTLKIQRTERGDSAVYLCASSIEGLAEETQYFGPGTRLLVL.

The chain employs TRBV6-2 or TRBV6-3 and TRBJ2-7, with 7 positions matching TRBD1. V dropped 2 bases and J dropped 3; count of bases not matched to a gene: 7. This CDR3 is built from 15 residues. CDR1 is MNHEY, CDR2 SVGEGT, per germline. CDR3 in amino acids: CASSYLPGGVYEQYF. The CDR3 DNA reads as TGTGCCAGCAGTTACCTCCCAGGGGGTGTCTACGAGCAGTACTTC.

CDR3 loop: CSAIPSGIADTQYF. For the CDR3, the DNA is TGCAGTGCCATCCCCAGCGGGATTGCCGATACGCAGTATTTT. J is TRBJ2-3 and V is TRBV20-1; 7 bases are a match to TRBD2. The ends lost 6 bases at V and 6 bases at J; junction bases unmatched: 12. The CDR3 length is 14 residues. In germline, CDR1 is DFQATT, CDR2 SNEGSKA (reference sequence).

The J gene is TRBJ2-2, the V gene TRBV25-1, with D perhaps TRBD1 (6 bases). The CDR3 covers 14 residues. In germline, CDR1 is MGHDK, CDR2 SYGVNS. V lost 4 bases and J 4 bases, leaving 10 bases between the germline ends. Written as DNA, the CDR3 is TGTGCCAGCAGTGGTCCAGGGGTCACCGGGGAGCTGTTTTTT. Its protein is CASSGPGVTGELFF. Using reference TRBV25-1 and TRBJ2-2 for the parts outside the CDR3, the full variable domain is EADIYQTPRYLVIGTGKKITLECSQTMGHDKMYWYQQDPGMELHLIHYSYGVNSTEKGDLSSESTVSRIRTEHFPLTLESARPSHTSQYLCASSGPGVTGELFFGEGSRLTVL.

The table lists this clonotype with a few counts. The V gene is TRBV12-3 or TRBV12-4, the J gene TRBJ1-2; D remains ambiguous. The V gene lost 1 base and the J gene lost 4 bases, with 7 bases spanning the gap. The CDR3 runs 13 residues. CDR3: CASSLVPAYGYTF. The CDR3 DNA sequence: TGTGCCAGCAGTTTAGTCCCAGCCTATGGCTACACCTTC.

Written as DNA, the CDR3 is TGTGCCAGCAGTACCGGACAGGGGGAGGGTATCGGCTACACCTTC. Its protein product is CASSTGQGEGIGYTF. This chain joins TRBV12-3 or TRBV12-4 and TRBJ1-2, with 10 positions matching TRBD1. The junction had 11 bases not matched to a gene; V was cut back by 5 bases and J by 8 bases. The CDR3 runs 15 residues.

This chain joins TRBV7-2 and TRBJ2-5; possible D gene TRBD2, 6 bases. Germline V gene sequence: CDR1 SGHTA, CDR2 FQGNSA. V dropped 5 bases and J dropped 4 bases, with 20 bases sitting between them. The CDR3 loop spans 16 amino acids. CDR3 in DNA: TGTGCCAGCAGCCCCTCGACTAGTTTTCGAGGAGAGACCCAGTACTTC. It is translated as CASSPSTSFRGETQYF.

This clonotype was seen a handful of times. The chain uses TRBV2 and TRBJ1-5; D is possibly TRBD1 (5 bases). Germline V lookup: CDR1 SNHLY, CDR2 FYNNEI. Trimming took off 8 bases at V and 6 bases at J, with 17 bases between the two ends. The CDR3 extends over 14 amino acids. The CDR3 reads CASSRDSGSQPQHF. DNA for the CDR3: TGTGCCAGCTCCCGAGATTCAGGGAGTCAGCCCCAGCATTTT. The full variable domain, its missing parts supplied by reference TRBV2 and TRBJ1-5, is EPEVTQTPSHQVTQMGQEVILRCVPISNHLYFYWYRQILGQKVEFLVSFYNNEISEKSEIFDDQFSVERPDGSNFTLKIRSTKLEDSAMYFCASSRDSGSQPQHFGDGTRLSIL.

The chain joins TRBV3-1 to TRBJ2-3; 7 positions agree with TRBD2. The CDR3 runs to 15 residues. Losses at the gene ends were 1 base for V and 4 bases for J; bases not matched to a gene: 5. CDR1 and CDR2 (germline): LGHDT, YNNKEL (reference sequence). CDR3 sequence: CASSQAGGGPDTQYF. CDR3 nucleotides: TGTGCCAGCAGCCAAGCGGGGGGAGGGCCAGATACGCAGTATTTT.

This clonotype was picked up one time. V usage is TRBV29-1 and J usage is TRBJ2-6; 9 bases line up with TRBD2. The closer fit of TRBJ2-1 to the DNA end suggests the J call may be wrong. The CDR3 is 15 amino acids. The germline gives CDR1 SQVTM, CDR2 ANQGSEA. CDR3 in DNA: TGCAGCTACCTTGGGGCTAGCGGGGAGCACAATGAGCAGTTCTTC. This translates into CSYLGASGEHNEQFF.

This chain joins TRBV20-1 and TRBJ1-2; D uncertain. The CDR3 is 13 amino acids. Germline V lookup: CDR1 DFQATT, CDR2 SNEGSKA (reference sequence). Trimming removed 3 bases from V and 7 bases from J, with 15 bases in between. DNA of the CDR3: TGCAGTGCTAGTGGTGGGGAGGGCCGTGGCTACACCTTC. Translating it yields CSASGGEGRGYTF.

This clonotype was detected a few times. V and J are TRBV18 and TRBJ1-5; a weak D match, TRBD1 (6 bases). Germline V gene sequence: CDR1 KGHSH, CDR2 LQKENI. Trimming took 4 bases from V and 4 from J, leaving 14 bases between them. The CDR3 is 15 residues long. CDR3 loop: CASSRELQGNQPQHF. The CDR3, as DNA: TGTGCCAGCTCACGCGAGTTGCAGGGGAATCAGCCCCAGCATTTT.

By its share, this clonotype is medium-sized. This chain uses TRBV7-2 with TRBJ2-5; 14 bases are shared with TRBD2. The CDR3 sequence is 17 residues long. The V gene's germline CDR1 is SGHTA and CDR2 FQGNSA. Losses at the gene ends were 5 bases for V and 4 bases for J; bases not matched to a gene: 9. The CDR3 nucleotides read TGTGCCAGCAGCGCCCAAGGGACTAGCGGGAGTTTAGAGACCCAGTACTTC. Translating it yields CASSAQGTSGSLETQYF.

DNA of the CDR3: TGTGCCAGCAGCGGAGATCGAGGATATCGCGACGAGCAGTACTTC. It specifies CASSGDRGYRDEQYF. This chain uses TRBV9 with TRBJ2-7, with D hard to call. Trimming shortened V by 3 bases and J by 5 bases, and 18 bases separated the two germline ends. The germline gives CDR1 SGDLS, CDR2 YYNGEE. The CDR3 extends over 15 amino acids.

This clonotype was counted only a few times. The rearrangement joins TRBV6-5 to TRBJ1-2; D might be TRBD1 (5 bases). The CDR3 extends over 12 amino acids. Deletions cut 2 bases from V and 14 bases from J, with 15 bases between. The V gene's germline CDR1 is MNHEY and CDR2 SVGAGI. In DNA form, the CDR3 reads TGTGCCAGCAGTTACGCAATGGGGCTAGGAACCTTC. Protein sequence: CASSYAMGLGTF.

V and J are TRBV9 and TRBJ2-1; TRBD1 matches 8 bases. The CDR3 is made up of 14 amino acids. With 4 bases clipped from V and 4 bases from J, the junction kept 4 bases outside the gene matches. The germline CDR1 and CDR2 sequences are SGDLS and YYNGEE. CDR3 in DNA: TGTGCCAGCAGCATCCGGACAGGGTACAATGAGCAGTTCTTC. It translates to CASSIRTGYNEQFF.

V is TRBV6-1 and J is TRBJ2-2; 13 positions agree with TRBD2. Germline-derived CDR1 and CDR2 are MNHNS and SASEGT. There are 16 residues in the CDR3. V was pared by 5 bases and J by 7 bases, with 7 bases of the junction left unmatched. CDR3 sequence: CASSPGTSGTNGELFF. The CDR3 nucleotides read TGTGCCAGCAGTCCCGGGACTAGCGGGACGAACGGGGAGCTGTTTTTT.

The sample holds many counts of this clonotype. The rearrangement links TRBV28 to TRBJ1-3; no reliable D call. Per the germline V gene, CDR1 is MDHEN and CDR2 is SYDVKM. The V end lost 2 bases, the J end lost 5 bases, and 7 bases lay between the germline ends. The CDR3 runs to 13 residues. CDR3 sequence: CASSLDARNTIYF. The CDR3 nucleotides are TGTGCCAGCAGTTTAGACGCAAGAAACACCATATATTTT.

This clonotype was detected only once. The chain employs TRBV12-3 or TRBV12-4 and TRBJ1-1, with a possible D match to TRBD1 (6 bases). The CDR3 length is 14 residues. V shed 6 bases and J shed 5 bases, with 16 bases lying between them. The CDR3 sequence: CASSVPGDWTEAFF. In DNA form, the CDR3 reads TGTGCCAGCAGCGTCCCAGGGGATTGGACTGAAGCTTTCTTT.

The chain uses TRBV20-1 and TRBJ2-7; D ambiguous. From germline, CDR1 is DFQATT and CDR2 SNEGSKA (reference sequence). The CDR3 is 11 residues long. The CDR3 nucleotides read TGCAGCCCAACCCGCTACTACGAGCAGTACTTC. Its protein product is CSPTRYYEQYF.

The V call is TRBV5-1, the J call TRBJ2-1; a possible D gene is TRBD2 (6 bases). From germline, CDR1 is SGHRS and CDR2 YFSETQ. V lost 3 bases, J lost 9 bases, and 19 bases lay in between. This CDR3 spans 15 amino acids. In nucleotides, the CDR3 is TGCGCCAGCAGCTCCGGAGGGAGGAATAATGGTGAGCAGTTCTTC. Translating it yields CASSSGGRNNGEQFF.

This clonotype was detected a few times. This chain links TRBV28 with TRBJ2-3; D gene unclear. This CDR3 is built from 12 residues. V was pared by 7 bases and J by 0 bases, with 5 bases between. Germline V lookup: CDR1 MDHEN, CDR2 SYDVKM. This CDR3 reads CASTRSTDTQYF. The CDR3 DNA reads TGTGCCAGCACCAGAAGCACAGATACGCAGTATTTT.

The V and J genes are TRBV12-3 or TRBV12-4 and TRBJ2-7; D gene ambiguous. V dropped 5 bases and J dropped 0 bases, with 14 bases sitting between them. The CDR3 is 15 residues long. CDR3 region: CASSPGSFSSYEQYF. CDR3 DNA: TGTGCCAGCAGTCCCGGATCCTTCAGCTCCTACGAGCAGTACTTC.

This clonotype came up a few times. The chain is built from TRBV5-5 and TRBJ2-3; unclear D gene. Germline CDR1 and CDR2: SGHKS and YYEKEE (reference sequence). This CDR3 has 14 amino acids. Trimming took 4 bases from V and 0 from J, leaving 9 bases between them. The CDR3 reads CASSLLTSTDTQYF. The CDR3 DNA reads TGTGCCAGCAGCCTTCTGACTAGCACAGATACGCAGTATTTT.

Points on this clonotype: Germline and junction disagree at one end, which may indicate a read error. V and J are TRBV5-1 and TRBJ2-1; perhaps TRBD2 as D (5 bases). CDR1 is SGHRS, CDR2 YFSETQ, per germline. The CDR3 totals 13 residues. CDR3 amino acids: CASSLDLVNEQFF. The CDR3 DNA follows: TGCGCCAGCAGCCTGGACTTAGTCAATGAACAGTTCTTC.

This clonotype was counted a single time. No conserved phenylalanine or tryptophan is present at the end of the CDR3, so a read error is the likely explanation. The rearrangement uses TRBV5-1 and TRBJ2-7; D is possibly TRBD2 (5 bases). The CDR3 consists of 14 residues. V was clipped by 5 bases and J by 5 bases, with 17 bases between them. CDR1 is SGHRS, CDR2 YFSETQ, per germline. The DNA for the CDR3 is TGCGCCAGCAGACCTTTAGCGCGAGGAAACGAGCAGTACCTC. This translates into CASRPLARGNEQYL.